This T cell receptor (beta chain) was recorded in a study of blood T cell repertoires in COVID-19. Looking at the study overall: Some COVID-19 samples were acute and others convalescent; all came from the United States, Italy and Spain. The analysed material was cDNA or gDNA that came from T cells, B-cell-depleted T cells, or PBMCs.

The CDR3 runs to 16 residues. Germline assignment: CDR1 SGHAT and CDR2 FQNNGV. V lost 2 bases and J lost 8; bases outside the gene matches: 8. The table came from immunoSEQ multiplex PCR; TCRdb's copy has only in-frame clones and leaves some out. This sample has hundreds of thousands of clones, with 85% to 90% found just once. Participant ages covered about 18 to 95 years across 25 or so US areas. What the recovered Cohort 3 donors had was two negative PCRs, clearance, or symptom resolution. The receptor's source is a man aged 18 to 30 who had recovered from COVID-19. Input material: PBMCs or T cells enriched from blood (not recorded which). The V gene is TRBV11-2, the J gene TRBJ2-3; 12 positions match TRBD2. CDR3 residues: CASSLHGLAGGGTQYF. The CDR3 nucleotides read TGTGCCAGCAGCTTACACGGGCTAGCGGGGGGGGGTACGCAGTATTTT.